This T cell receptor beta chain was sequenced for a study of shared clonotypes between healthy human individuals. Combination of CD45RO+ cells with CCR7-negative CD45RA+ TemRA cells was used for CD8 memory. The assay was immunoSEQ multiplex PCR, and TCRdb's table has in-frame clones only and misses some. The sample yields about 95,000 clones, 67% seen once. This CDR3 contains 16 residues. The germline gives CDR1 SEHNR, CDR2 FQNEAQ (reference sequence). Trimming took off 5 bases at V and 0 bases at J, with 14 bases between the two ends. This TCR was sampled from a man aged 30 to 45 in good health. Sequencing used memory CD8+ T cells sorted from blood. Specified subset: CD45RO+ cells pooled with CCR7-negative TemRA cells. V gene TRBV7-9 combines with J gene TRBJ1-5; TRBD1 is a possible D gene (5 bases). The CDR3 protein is CASSPQTAYSNQPQHF. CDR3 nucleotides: TGTGCCAGCAGCCCGCAGACAGCTTATAGCAATCAGCCCCAGCATTTT.